These 20 T cell receptor beta chains originate from one sample sequenced in a study of radiation and T cells in renal cell carcinoma. Time point indicated: blood 4 weeks post-SBRT, at nephrectomy. Treatment meaning: 15 Gy SBRT to primary tumor, nephrectomy 4 weeks later. The protocol was immunoSEQ multiplex PCR, while the TCRdb copy is restricted to in-frame clones and leaves out a portion. The sample contains about 170,000 clones, 88% of which appear only once. Sequences were derived from blood, sampled from a patient whose treatment included radiotherapy and nephrectomy. Every receptor here comes from a woman aged 45 to 65 with renal cell carcinoma.

The V and J genes are TRBV5-1 and TRBJ2-5, with TRBD1 matching over 7 bases. CDR1 is SGHRS and CDR2 is YFSETQ in the germline V gene. The CDR3 spans 14 residues. The V segment lost 0 bases and the J segment 3 bases; nucleotides outside the gene matches: 2. The CDR3 DNA follows: TGCGCCAGCAGCTTGGCCGGGACAGAAGAGACCCAGTACTTC. Its protein is CASSLAGTEETQYF.

This chain uses TRBV7-2 with TRBJ2-1, with 8 bases fitting TRBD1. There are 15 residues in the CDR3. Germline lookup yields CDR1 SGHTA and CDR2 FQGNSA. V gave up 3 bases and J gave up 9 bases; unmatched junction bases: 10. The CDR3 loop reads CASSLRVGQGGEQFF. CDR3 DNA sequence: TGTGCCAGCAGCTTGCGTGTTGGACAGGGCGGTGAGCAGTTCTTC.

CDR3 in DNA: TGTGCCAGCGAGCCCCGGGAAACCAATCAGCCCCAGCATTTT. Protein product: CASEPRETNQPQHF. This rearrangement joins TRBV18 to TRBJ1-5, with D hard to call. The V gene lost 8 bases and the J gene lost 3 bases, with 14 bases spanning the gap. The CDR3 contains 14 residues. Germline CDR1 and CDR2: KGHSH and LQKENI. Together with reference TRBV18 and TRBJ1-5, the CDR3 gives the full variable domain: NAGVMQNPRHLVRRRGQEARLRCSPMKGHSHVYWYRQLPEEGLKFMVYLQKENIIDESGMPKERFSAEFPKEGPSILRIQQVVRGDSAAYFCASEPRETNQPQHFGDGTRLSIL.

This clone was found a few times. This sample includes further DNA sequences coding for the same CDR3. The chain carries TRBV2 and TRBJ2-5, with 8 bases matching TRBD1. The CDR3 has 12 residues. V lost 7 bases and J lost 3; bases outside the gene matches: 1. CDR1 is SNHLY and CDR2 is FYNNEI in the germline V gene. The chain's CDR3 is CASNRGEETQYF. CDR3 nucleotides: TGTGCCAGCAACAGGGGGGAAGAGACCCAGTACTTC.

This clone was picked up a small number of times. This chain uses TRBV7-2 with TRBJ1-4; possible D gene TRBD1, 5 bases. CDR3 length equals 15 residues. The V and J ends lost 5 bases and 4 bases respectively, with 14 bases between them. CDR1 is SGHTA and CDR2 is FQGNSA in the germline V gene. CDR3 nucleotides: TGTGCCAGCAGCCCAGCCCGGGGCCTTAATGAAAAACTGTTTTTT. Its translation is CASSPARGLNEKLFF.

The V gene is TRBV7-9, the J gene TRBJ1-4; D call uncertain. In germline, CDR1 is SEHNR, CDR2 FQNEAQ (reference sequence). This CDR3 contains 15 residues. Trimming took 0 bases from V and 5 from J, leaving 10 bases between them. The CDR3 DNA is TGTGCCAGCAGCTTAGCTTCGGTACCAAATGAAAAACTGTTTTTT. Translating it yields CASSLASVPNEKLFF. The variable domain in full, with the rest retrieved from reference TRBV7-9 and TRBJ1-4, is DTGVSQNPRHKITKRGQNVTFRCDPISEHNRLYWYRQTLGQGPEFLTYFQNEAQLEKSRLLSDRFSAERPKGSFSTLEIQRTEQGDSAMYLCASSLASVPNEKLFFGSGTQLSVL.

V usage is TRBV18 and J usage is TRBJ1-5; D is possibly TRBD1 (5 bases). V was trimmed by 2 bases and J by 1 base, leaving 12 bases between them. CDR1 is KGHSH and CDR2 is LQKENI in the germline V gene. CDR3 size: 16 residues. DNA for the CDR3: TGTGCCAGCTCACCAGGATCTAGGGACAGCAATCAGCCCCAGCATTTT. This codes for CASSPGSRDSNQPQHF.

The chain joins TRBV6-6 to TRBJ2-5, with TRBD2 matching over 16 bases. V was pared by 4 bases and J by 5 bases, with 4 bases of the junction left unmatched. This CDR3 comprises 16 residues. Germline loops: CDR1 MNHNY, CDR2 SVGAGI (reference sequence). CDR3 protein: CASSSGLAGGQETQYF. CDR3 nucleotide sequence: TGTGCCAGCAGTTCGGGACTAGCGGGGGGGCAGGAGACCCAGTACTTC.

The rearrangement joins TRBV14 to TRBJ2-3; maybe TRBD2 (7 bases). This CDR3 has 16 amino acids. The V gene's germline CDR1 is SGHDN and CDR2 FVKESK. V lost 0 bases and J 2 bases, leaving 12 bases between the germline ends. The CDR3 DNA reads TGTGCCAGCAGCCAAGATCGGGGGGCCGTCACAGATACGCAGTATTTT. This gives the protein CASSQDRGAVTDTQYF.

V gene TRBV7-2 combines with J gene TRBJ1-5, with TRBD1 matching 7 bases. Germline loops: CDR1 SGHTA, CDR2 FQGNSA. Unmatched junction bases numbered 3, after V lost 3 bases and J lost 4 bases. The CDR3 is 14 amino acids. This CDR3 reads CASSLQGGNQPQHF. The CDR3 nucleotides are TGTGCCAGCAGCTTGCAGGGGGGTAATCAGCCCCAGCATTTT.

J is TRBJ1-2 and V is TRBV7-9, with unresolved D. Germline values: CDR1 SEHNR, CDR2 FQNEAQ (reference sequence). V dropped 3 bases and J dropped 6 bases, with 20 bases sitting between them. The CDR3 has 16 residues. This chain's CDR3 is CASSLPSWASADGYTF. The CDR3 nucleotides read TGTGCCAGCAGCTTGCCCTCGTGGGCCTCGGCGGATGGCTACACCTTC.

This chain uses TRBV18 with TRBJ1-4; TRBD1 matches at 7 bases. CDR1 and CDR2 (germline): KGHSH, LQKENI. With V trimmed by 0 bases and J by 5 bases, 3 bases remained unmatched. The CDR3 is 15 residues long. The CDR3 sequence is CASSPPTGRNEKLFF. The CDR3 coding sequence is TGTGCCAGCTCACCACCGACAGGGAGGAATGAAAAACTGTTTTTT.

The chain recombines TRBV29-1 with TRBJ2-5; 11 bases agree with TRBD2. The CDR3 runs to 14 residues. Germline lookup yields CDR1 SQVTM and CDR2 ANQGSEA. Trimming at V came to 3 bases and at J to 8 bases, leaving 8 bases not matched to a gene. The CDR3 here is CSVDYLAGGRTQYF. The CDR3 region has the DNA TGCAGCGTTGATTATCTAGCGGGGGGTCGAACCCAGTACTTC.

The chain uses TRBV5-5 and TRBJ2-1; D might be TRBD2 (5 bases). The germline V gene encodes CDR1 SGHKS and CDR2 YYEKEE (reference sequence). CDR3 length: 14 amino acids. V lost 7 bases and J lost 6, with 17 bases in between. The CDR3 bases are TGTGCCAGCCTTAATCTGGCGGCGGGCAATGAGCAGTTCTTC. Translating it yields CASLNLAAGNEQFF.

CDR3 sequence reads: CASSQVGAPTRGTQYF. The CDR3 DNA reads as TGCGCCAGCAGCCAAGTTGGGGCTCCAACGAGGGGGACCCAGTACTTC. This chain uses TRBV4-1 with TRBJ2-5, with D perhaps TRBD1 or TRBD2 (5 bases each). Trimming removed 1 base at V and 7 bases at J, with 19 bases between. Germline lookup yields CDR1 MGHRA and CDR2 YSYEKL. The CDR3 extends over 16 amino acids.

This clone occurred once. CDR3 sequence: CASKEQGDRETQYF. The CDR3 nucleotides read TGTGCCAGCAAAGAACAGGGAGACAGGGAGACCCAGTACTTC. The V gene is TRBV7-8, the J gene TRBJ2-5, with a tentative D call TRBD1 (6 bases). Germline CDR1 and CDR2: SGHVS and FQNEAQ. CDR3 length: 14 residues. Trimming took 7 bases from V and 5 from J, leaving 17 bases between them.

CDR3: CASSRDSQETQYF. The CDR3, as DNA: TGTGCCAGTAGTCGGGACAGTCAAGAGACCCAGTACTTC. The chain joins TRBV19 to TRBJ2-5, with 7 bases identical to TRBD1. Per the germline V gene, CDR1 is LNHDA and CDR2 is SQIVND (reference sequence). This CDR3 contains 13 residues. V lost 5 bases to trimming and J lost 2 bases; unmatched junction nucleotides: 2.

The chain is built from TRBV7-9 and TRBJ2-3; TRBD2 agrees at 14 bases. V lost 3 bases and J lost 9; bases outside the gene matches: 2. CDR1 and CDR2 (germline): SEHNR, FQNEAQ (reference sequence). This CDR3 spans 14 amino acids. CDR3 nucleotide sequence: TGTGCCAGCAGCTTTGGACTAGCGGGGGGCACGCAGTATTTT. Translated: CASSFGLAGGTQYF.

This clone has a handful of counts. This chain links TRBV19 with TRBJ1-1; D is unclear. Germline V gene lookup returns CDR1 LNHDA and CDR2 SQIVND (reference sequence). The CDR3 contains 13 residues. V shed 6 bases and J shed 1 base, with 9 bases lying between them. CDR3 amino acids: CASRDRSNTEAFF. The DNA for the CDR3 is TGTGCCAGTAGGGATAGATCGAACACTGAAGCTTTCTTT.

In DNA, the CDR3 is TGTGCCAGCAGCTGGGAGATCGGGGAGCTGTTTTTT. Protein product: CASSWEIGELFF. The rearrangement links TRBV7-2 to TRBJ2-2; possible D gene TRBD2, 5 bases. Germline-derived CDR1 and CDR2 are SGHTA and FQGNSA. The CDR3 length is 12 residues. V was shortened by 4 bases and J by 7 bases, with 7 bases between the two germline ends.